Here is one TCR beta chain with its context. This entry is derived from a study of blood T cell repertoires in COVID-19. Whole-study context: T cells, B-cell-depleted T cells, or PBMCs provided the cDNA or gDNA that served as material.

Sequencing was performed with immunoSEQ multiplex PCR; in TCRdb, only in-frame clones are kept and a portion is missing. The sample contains around 140,000 clones, around 83% of which appear only once. The germline V gene encodes CDR1 SGHTA and CDR2 FQGNSA. This CDR3 comprises 16 residues. Losses at the gene ends were 1 base for V and 5 bases for J; bases not matched to a gene: 7. The chain carries TRBV7-2 and TRBJ2-2, with 7 positions matching TRBD1. The receptor was isolated from a human donor in a cohort sampled during active COVID-19. Sequencing was done on a sample of peripheral blood. CDR3: CASSLDRGRKTGELFF. The CDR3 coding sequence is TGTGCCAGCAGCTTAGACAGGGGCCGTAAAACCGGGGAGCTGTTTTTT. Combining the CDR3 with reference TRBV7-2 and TRBJ2-2 gives the whole variable domain GAGVSQSPSNKVTEKGKDVELRCDPISGHTALYWYRQSLGQGLEFLIYFQGNSAPDKSGLPSDRFSAERTGGSVSTLTIQRTQQEDSAVYLCASSLDRGRKTGELFFGEGSRLTVL.